The rows below give T cell receptor beta chains drawn from one sample of a study of T cell changes during pregnancy in multiple sclerosis. Measured with immunoSEQ multiplex PCR; TCRdb has only the in-frame clones, and not every one. The data hold approximately 21,000 clones, with 80% to 90% observed a single time. This specimen consisted of CD8+ T cells from peripheral blood mononuclear cells, obtained after pregnancy. Receptors originate from a female donor in good health, enrolled as a control in a pregnancy study. The CDR3 runs from the conserved cysteine through the conserved F or W. A D gene is named only where the DNA matches it firmly. Expanded clones get a size class; other rows say once, few or many, or leave the size out.

j_call: TRBJ1-5
v_call: TRBV18
d_call: TRBD1
clone_size: few
cdr3_aa: CASSPEGQSSNQPQHF
cdr3_nt: TGTGCCAGCTCCCCAGAGGGACAGTCTAGCAATCAGCCCCAGCATTTT

j_call: TRBJ2-7
v_call: TRBV19
d_call: TRBD1
clone_size: -
cdr3_aa: CASSTKDRGDEQYF
cdr3_nt: TGTGCCAGTAGTACTAAGGACAGGGGGGACGAGCAGTACTTC

j_call: TRBJ1-1
v_call: TRBV15
d_call: -
clone_size: -
cdr3_aa: CATSTPAEGTEAFF
cdr3_nt: TGTGCCACCAGCACCCCAGCGGAGGGCACTGAAGCTTTCTTT

j_call: TRBJ1-1
v_call: TRBV19
d_call: -
clone_size: once
cdr3_aa: CASSMGFEAFF
cdr3_nt: TGTGCCAGTAGTATGGGCTTTGAAGCTTTCTTT

j_call: TRBJ1-1
v_call: TRBV6-4
d_call: -
clone_size: -
cdr3_aa: CASSDSANTEAFF
cdr3_nt: TGTGCCAGCAGTGACTCGGCCAACACTGAAGCTTTCTTT

j_call: TRBJ2-7
v_call: TRBV15
d_call: -
clone_size: -
cdr3_aa: CATSRDGGSYEQYF
cdr3_nt: TGTGCCACCAGCAGAGACGGGGGCTCCTACGAGCAGTACTTC

j_call: TRBJ2-5
v_call: TRBV19
d_call: -
clone_size: -
cdr3_aa: CASSLDWEETQYF
cdr3_nt: TGTGCCAGTAGTTTGGACTGGGAAGAGACCCAGTACTTC

j_call: TRBJ2-6
v_call: TRBV2
d_call: TRBD1
clone_size: once
cdr3_aa: CASSRQGAHDGGANVLTF
cdr3_nt: TGTGCCAGCAGTCGACAGGGGGCGCATGATGGTGGGGCCAACGTCCTGACTTTC

j_call: TRBJ1-1
v_call: TRBV29-1
d_call: -
clone_size: -
cdr3_aa: CSVEGQGTEAFF
cdr3_nt: TGCAGCGTTGAAGGGCAGGGCACTGAAGCTTTCTTT

j_call: TRBJ2-6
v_call: TRBV10-3
d_call: TRBD1
clone_size: -
cdr3_aa: CAISTTGDSSGANVLTF
cdr3_nt: TGTGCCATCAGCACGACAGGGGATAGCTCTGGGGCCAACGTCCTGACTTTC

j_call: TRBJ2-1
v_call: TRBV9
d_call: -
clone_size: -
cdr3_aa: CASGGAYNEQFF
cdr3_nt: TGTGCCAGCGGCGGGGCATACAATGAGCAGTTCTTC

j_call: TRBJ2-1
v_call: TRBV4-3
d_call: TRBD2
clone_size: -
cdr3_aa: CASSPRLAGDAYNEQFF
cdr3_nt: TGCGCCAGCAGCCCACGACTAGCGGGGGACGCCTACAATGAGCAGTTCTTC

j_call: TRBJ2-2
v_call: TRBV7-6
d_call: -
clone_size: once
cdr3_aa: CASIPRGGKNTGELFF
cdr3_nt: TGTGCCAGCATCCCAAGGGGCGGGAAAAACACCGGGGAGCTGTTTTTT

j_call: TRBJ2-1
v_call: TRBV13
d_call: TRBD1
clone_size: -
cdr3_aa: CASSIGTGLTYNEQFF
cdr3_nt: TGTGCCAGCAGCATAGGGACAGGTCTCACCTACAATGAGCAGTTCTTC

j_call: TRBJ1-1
v_call: TRBV4-3
d_call: -
clone_size: few
cdr3_aa: CASSQTEGSGTEAFF
cdr3_nt: TGCGCCAGCAGCCAGACCGAGGGATCTGGCACTGAAGCTTTCTTT

j_call: TRBJ2-1
v_call: TRBV19
d_call: TRBD2
clone_size: -
cdr3_aa: CASSINLLKRGINEQFF
cdr3_nt: TGTGCCAGTAGTATCAACCTATTAAAGCGGGGTATTAATGAGCAGTTCTTC

j_call: TRBJ1-1
v_call: TRBV29-1
d_call: -
clone_size: -
cdr3_aa: CSVGGTEAFF
cdr3_nt: TGCAGCGTTGGCGGCACTGAAGCTTTCTTT

j_call: TRBJ2-7
v_call: TRBV27
d_call: -
clone_size: -
cdr3_aa: CASSSAGVRGQYF
cdr3_nt: TGTGCCAGCAGTTCCGCAGGGGTACGTGGGCAGTACTTC

j_call: TRBJ2-1
v_call: TRBV6-4
d_call: -
clone_size: -
cdr3_aa: CASSGSSFGNEQFF
cdr3_nt: TGTGCCAGCAGTGGGTCTAGTTTTGGCAATGAGCAGTTCTTC